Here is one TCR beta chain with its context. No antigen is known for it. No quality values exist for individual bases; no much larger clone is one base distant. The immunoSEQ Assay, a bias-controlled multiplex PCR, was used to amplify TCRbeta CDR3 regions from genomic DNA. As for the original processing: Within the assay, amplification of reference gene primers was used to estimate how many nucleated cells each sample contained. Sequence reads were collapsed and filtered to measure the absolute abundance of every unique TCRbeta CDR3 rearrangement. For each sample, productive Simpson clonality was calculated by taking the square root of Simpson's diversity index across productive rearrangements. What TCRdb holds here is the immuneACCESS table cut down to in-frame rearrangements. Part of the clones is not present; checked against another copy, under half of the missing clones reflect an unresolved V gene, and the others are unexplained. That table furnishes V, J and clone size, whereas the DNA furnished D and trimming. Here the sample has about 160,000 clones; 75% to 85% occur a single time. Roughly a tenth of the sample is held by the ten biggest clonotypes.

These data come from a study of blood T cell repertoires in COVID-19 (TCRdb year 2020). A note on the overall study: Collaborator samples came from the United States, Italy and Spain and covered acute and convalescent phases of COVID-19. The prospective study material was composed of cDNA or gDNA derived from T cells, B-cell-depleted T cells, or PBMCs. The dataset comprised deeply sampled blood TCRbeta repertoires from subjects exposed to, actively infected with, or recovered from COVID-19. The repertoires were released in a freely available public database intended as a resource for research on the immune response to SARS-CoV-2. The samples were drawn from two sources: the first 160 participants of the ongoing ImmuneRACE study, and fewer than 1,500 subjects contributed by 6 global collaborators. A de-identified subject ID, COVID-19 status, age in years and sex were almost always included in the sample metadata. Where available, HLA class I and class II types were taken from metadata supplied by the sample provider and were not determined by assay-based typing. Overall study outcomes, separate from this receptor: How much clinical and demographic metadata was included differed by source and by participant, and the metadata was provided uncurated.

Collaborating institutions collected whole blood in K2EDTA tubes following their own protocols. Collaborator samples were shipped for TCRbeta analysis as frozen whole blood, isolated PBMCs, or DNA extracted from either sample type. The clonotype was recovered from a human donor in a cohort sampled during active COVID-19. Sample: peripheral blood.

The DNA reads as follows: TGTGCCAGCAGCATACTGACAGGTCCCGGGGAGCTGTTTTTT. It translates as CASSILTGPGELFF. Recombination connected TRBV6-2 or TRBV6-3 to TRBJ2-2, and perhaps TRBD1 as D gene, on 6 matching bases. The junction shows trimming of 6 bases on V and 6 bases on J, plus 14 bases between the germline ends. The CDR3 measures 14 amino acids from cysteine to phenylalanine. Only the CDR3 region is kept as DNA, spanning 42 bases read in frame from base 1. The germline V gene yields MNHEY for CDR1 and SVGEGT for CDR2.